Below, 21 T cell receptor beta chains from the same sample are listed, as sequenced in a study of kidney transplant recipient with SARS-CoV-2 infection. TCRdb processed the reads anew with MiXCR; each CDR3 protein has one entry. Of roughly 230,000 distinct CDR3 sequences listed, less than 35% are singletons. The source material was a blood sample, sampled at baseline and between days 110 and 120 from a kidney transplant recipient. These receptors originate from a male patient younger than 45 who had COVID-19 and was a kidney transplant recipient. Part of the T cell pool may stem from the graft donor.

This clonotype was seen repeatedly, ten times or more. The chain joins TRBV7-9 to TRBJ1-2; D gene unclear. Germline assignment: CDR1 SEHNR and CDR2 FQNEAQ (reference sequence). V was pared by 3 bases and J by 4 bases, with 21 bases between. This CDR3 contains 17 residues. CDR3 nucleotides: TGTGCCAGCAGCTTTGGATCATACCATGGAAAGACCTATGGCTACACCTTC. Encoded protein: CASSFGSYHGKTYGYTF.

This clonotype was observed many times. V usage is TRBV11-2 and J usage is TRBJ2-7, with D possibly matching TRBD1 (6 bases). CDR3 size: 14 residues. Germline V gene sequence: CDR1 SGHAT, CDR2 FQNNGV. Trimming shortened V by 5 bases and J by 1 base, and 12 bases separated the two germline ends. The CDR3 protein is CASSRTGTSYEQYF. The CDR3 bases are TGTGCCAGCAGCCGTACCGGGACATCCTACGAGCAGTACTTC.

About this clonotype: This may come from a read error, since a much larger clone is one base off. This chain uses TRBV11-3 with TRBJ2-6, with 8 bases that match TRBD1. Per the germline V gene, CDR1 is SGHNT and CDR2 is YENEEA. The CDR3 length is 15 residues. CDR3: CASGLGQEGANVLTF. In DNA form, the CDR3 reads TGTGCCAGCGGCTTGGGACAGGAGGGGGCCAACGTCCTGACTTTC. Looking up the rest from reference TRBV11-3 and TRBJ2-6 gives the full variable domain: EAGVVQSPRYKIIEKKQPVAFWCNPISGHNTLYWYLQNLGQGPELLIRYENEEAVDDSQLPKDRFSAERLKGVDSTLKIQPAELGDSAVYLCASGLGQEGANVLTFGAGSRLTVL.

This clonotype was seen a few times. The chain is built from TRBV20-1 and TRBJ2-1; 7 nucleotides line up with TRBD2. The CDR3 is 14 amino acids. The germline gives CDR1 DFQATT, CDR2 SNEGSKA (reference sequence). V lost 0 bases to trimming and J lost 3 bases; unmatched junction nucleotides: 2. The CDR3 spells CSARDSGYYNEQFF. The DNA of the CDR3 is TGCAGTGCTAGAGATAGCGGGTACTACAATGAGCAGTTCTTC.

In the case of this clonotype: Given a much more abundant clone one base away, this may be a read error. This chain joins TRBV7-2 and TRBJ1-2; TRBD1 might be the D (5 bases). The V end was cut by 5 bases, the J end by 4 bases, with 23 bases between. Germline lookup yields CDR1 SGHTA and CDR2 FQGNSA. This CDR3 has 17 amino acids. CDR3 DNA: TGTGCCAGCAGCAGAACAGACAGAGACGGAAAGCCCTATGGCTACACCTTC. Protein sequence: CASSRTDRDGKPYGYTF.

In this sample, this clonotype turned up many times. J is TRBJ2-7 and V is TRBV19, with D perhaps TRBD1 or TRBD2 (5 bases each). CDR3 size: 14 residues. Germline V gene lookup returns CDR1 LNHDA and CDR2 SQIVND (reference sequence). The ends were cut back, 5 bases at V and 9 bases at J, with 20 bases in the middle. This CDR3 is CASSRSGDVFGQYF. CDR3 in DNA: TGTGCCAGTAGTCGATCTGGGGACGTTTTCGGGCAGTACTTC.

This clonotype was detected a few times. The chain recombines TRBV28 with TRBJ2-3; D gene uncertain. The CDR3 consists of 16 residues. The V end was cut by 1 base, the J end by 0 bases, with 11 bases between. Germline CDR1 MDHEN, CDR2 SYDVKM. The CDR3 DNA sequence: TGTGCCAGCAGTTTATTACGGGTGGGGAGCACAGATACGCAGTATTTT. This encodes CASSLLRVGSTDTQYF.

In regard to this clonotype: Possible read error: a much larger clone is one base away. The gene calls are TRBV12-3 or TRBV12-4 and TRBJ1-2; D gene ambiguous. The CDR3 consists of 17 residues. This CDR3 is CAGSYSISFRKTYGHTF. DNA for the CDR3: TGTGCCGGCAGTTATTCGATCAGCTTCCGAAAGACCTATGGCCACACCTTC.

Many counts were recorded for this clonotype. This rearrangement joins TRBV21-1 to TRBJ2-3. TRBV21-1 is labeled a pseudogene. This CDR3 spans 17 amino acids. The CDR3: CASSIALATVMQDTQYF. The DNA of the CDR3 is TGTGCCAGCAGTATAGCGTTAGCTACAGTCATGCAAGATACGCAGTATTTT.

This clonotype came up many times. The chain is built from TRBV6-5 and TRBJ2-7; possible D gene TRBD2, 5 bases. CDR3 size: 15 residues. V gave up 0 bases and J gave up 1 base, with 10 bases separating them. Germline CDR1 MNHEY, CDR2 SVGAGI. The CDR3 DNA sequence: TGTGCCAGCAGTTACTCGAACCCGGGATCCTACGAGCAGTACTTC. Protein product: CASSYSNPGSYEQYF.

A remark on this clonotype: A read error may be the cause here, since a much bigger clone is one base away. CDR3 protein: CARVKIVVRKTHGYTF. CDR3 sequence (DNA): TGTGCCAGAGTAAAAATAGTGGTGAGAAAGACCCATGGCTACACCTTC. The chain links TRBV5-3 to TRBJ1-2; D remains unclear. TRBV5-3 is recorded as an ORF, its role being uncertain. V shed 7 bases and J shed 6 bases, with 25 bases lying between them. This CDR3 is 16 amino acids long.

Remarks on this clonotype: A read error may explain this, as a much larger clone is one base away. This chain joins TRBV3-1 and TRBJ2-2; TRBD1 might be the D (5 bases). The V gene's germline CDR1 is LGHDT and CDR2 YNNKEL (reference sequence). The CDR3 contains 18 residues. The germline V and J ends were trimmed by 3 bases and 5 bases, with 22 bases remaining between them. The CDR3: CASSQGLPTSGLTGELFF. Written as DNA, the CDR3 is TGTGCCAGCAGCCAGGGGCTTCCCACTTCAGGCTTGACCGGGGAGCTGTTTTTT.

This chain links TRBV28 with TRBJ2-4; 7 bases agree with TRBD2. The closer fit of TRBJ2-1 to the DNA end suggests the J call may be wrong. This CDR3 is built from 16 residues. CDR1 is MDHEN, CDR2 SYDVKM, per germline. The CDR3 reads CASSLGWEGLYDEQFF. CDR3 DNA: TGTGCCAGCAGTCTCGGGTGGGAGGGCCTATACGATGAGCAGTTCTTC.

Points on this clonotype: A clone one base away is much larger, so this may be a read error. This sequence joins TRBV2 and TRBJ1-3, with D maybe TRBD1 (5 bases). This CDR3 has 16 amino acids. Between the trimmed V and J ends, which lost 5 bases and 1 base, there was a span of 15 bases. Germline V gene lookup returns CDR1 SNHLY and CDR2 FYNNEI. The CDR3: CASSRRGIESGNTIYF. The CDR3, as DNA: TGTGCCAGCAGTCGACGGGGGATTGAATCTGGAAACACCATATATTTT.

This clonotype was recorded many times. The rearrangement joins TRBV23-1 to TRBJ1-2; D is uncertain. TRBV23-1 counts as an open reading frame of uncertain function. V was clipped by 5 bases and J by 4 bases, with 23 bases between them. This CDR3 is built from 17 residues. The CDR3 region has the DNA TGCGCCAGCAGTTTGGACCTGCTACGCAGAAAGACCTATGGCTACACCTTC. Amino acids: CASSLDLLRRKTYGYTF.

CDR3 nucleotide sequence: TGTGCCAGCAGCTCTTCAAGCGTCAGCACAGATACGCAGTATTTT. Its translation: CASSSSSVSTDTQYF. The chain recombines TRBV7-9 with TRBJ2-3; D uncertain. In germline, CDR1 is SEHNR, CDR2 FQNEAQ (reference sequence). There are 15 residues in the CDR3. V was trimmed by 4 bases and J by 0 bases, leaving 11 bases between them. The full variable domain, rest sourced from reference TRBV7-9 and TRBJ2-3, is DTGVSQNPRHKITKRGQNVTFRCDPISEHNRLYWYRQTLGQGPEFLTYFQNEAQLEKSRLLSDRFSAERPKGSFSTLEIQRTEQGDSAMYLCASSSSSVSTDTQYFGPGTRLTVL.

This clonotype was seen repeatedly, ten times or more. J is TRBJ2-7 and V is TRBV27, with TRBD1 matching over 9 bases. CDR3 length: 16 residues. Trimming removed 6 bases from V and 3 bases from J; junction bases left unmatched: 12. Germline V gives CDR1 MNHEY, CDR2 SMNVEV (reference sequence). Written as DNA, the CDR3 is TGTGCCAGCAGGATCCCTGGGCTGACAGGGGGCTACGAGCAGTACTTC. It encodes CASRIPGLTGGYEQYF.

This clonotype was detected a few times. The chain joins TRBV6-5 to TRBJ2-6; the D is unclear. CDR1 and CDR2 from the germline V gene are MNHEY and SVGAGI. V lost 1 base, J lost 3 bases, and 10 bases lay in between. This CDR3 is built from 16 residues. CDR3 in DNA: TGTGCCAGCAGTTACTTGTCTTCGGGTGGGGCCAACGTCCTGACTTTC. Its translation: CASSYLSSGGANVLTF.

The chain is built from TRBV23-1 and TRBJ1-2; D is undetermined. TRBV23-1 is marked as an open reading frame, function uncertain. The CDR3 covers 17 residues. V was trimmed by 5 bases and J by 8 bases, leaving 27 bases between them. The CDR3 loop is CASSNCELRRKTYGYTF. The CDR3 nucleotides read TGCGCCAGCAGTAATTGCGAGCTACGCAGAAAGACCTACGGCTACACCTTC.

In the case of this clonotype: This could be a read error, since a much larger clone is one nucleotide away. V gene TRBV6-5 combines with J gene TRBJ1-2; D not certain. This CDR3 contains 12 residues. Germline V gene lookup returns CDR1 MNHEY and CDR2 SVGAGI. CDR3 sequence: CTSTWSVGGYTF. The CDR3 nucleotides are TGTACCAGCACCTGGTCGGTTGGCGGCTACACCTTC.

Notes on this clonotype: Being one base from a much bigger clone, this may be a read error. The V and J genes are TRBV30 and TRBJ1-6; D unresolved. Germline CDR1 and CDR2: GTSNPN and SVGIG (reference sequence). This CDR3 comprises 13 residues. CDR3 protein: CAWSDPGDSPLQF. The DNA for the CDR3 is TGTGCCTGGAGTGACCCCGGCGATTCACCCCTCCAATTT.